A selection of T cell receptor beta chains follows, all from one sample in a study of technical replicates of blood from several donors. Sequencing used immunoSEQ multiplex PCR; TCRdb keeps in-frame clones, though not all of them. The sample contains under 85,000 clones, just under 95% of which appear only once. The sequencing input was T cells isolated from PBMCs. These receptors were taken from a human donor in good health. CDR3s include the opening cysteine and the closing phenylalanine or tryptophan. A D gene is named only where the DNA matches it firmly. Size values are once, few and many counts, or a class for expanded clones, and some rows have none.

v_call	j_call	d_call	clone_size	cdr3_nt	cdr3_aa
TRBV28	TRBJ2-7	TRBD1	.	TGTGCCAGCAGTCCCGGGACAGAGATCTACGAGCAGTACTTC	CASSPGTEIYEQYF
TRBV25-1	TRBJ1-2	.	.	TGTGCCAGCAGTGAATGGGAAGGGGATGGCTACACCTTC	CASSEWEGDGYTF
TRBV18	TRBJ1-2	.	once	TGTGCCAGCTCACAAGACATTTCTAACTATGGCTACACCTTC	CASSQDISNYGYTF
TRBV27	TRBJ1-5	TRBD1	.	TGTGCCAGCAGTCAACAGGGGATCCAGCCCCAGCATTTT	CASSQQGIQPQHF
TRBV21-1	TRBJ1-1	.	.	TGTGCCAGCAGCGGATCAGACAGGGGCAGCGGGTTAGGGGCTTTCTTT	CASSGSDRGSGLGAFF
TRBV27	TRBJ2-7	.	.	TGTGCCAGCAGTAAAACTTATGGAGGTGGCGAGCAGTACTTC	CASSKTYGGGEQYF
TRBV11-3	TRBJ2-2	TRBD2	.	TGTGCCAGCAGTATAGCGGGAAGCACCGGGGAGCTGTTTTTT	CASSIAGSTGELFF
TRBV6-1	TRBJ1-5	TRBD1	.	TGTGCCGGACGGACAGGTAATCAGCCCCAGCATTTT	CAGRTGNQPQHF
TRBV19	TRBJ1-4	.	.	TGTGCCAGTGAAGAGTCGGATGAAAAACTGTTTTTT	CASEESDEKLFF
TRBV27	TRBJ1-2	.	.	TGTGCCAGCAGTTTTGGGAGGGAAAGATACGGCTACACCTTC	CASSFGRERYGYTF
TRBV28	TRBJ2-7	TRBD1	.	TGTGCCAGCAGTTTAACAGGGGCCCCCTACGAGCAGTACTTC	CASSLTGAPYEQYF
TRBV6-1	TRBJ2-7	TRBD1	.	TGTGCCAGCAGTGAAGGTTTAGACAGGGTATACGAGCAGTACTTC	CASSEGLDRVYEQYF
TRBV29-1	TRBJ1-2	.	.	TGCAGCGGGGTAGACACCAGCTACACCTTC	CSGVDTSYTF
TRBV5-8	TRBJ2-5	.	.	TGTGCCAGCAGACAGTATGAGACCCAGTACTTC	CASRQYETQYF
TRBV6-5	TRBJ2-3	.	.	TGTGCCAGCACTCCCCCGGGGGACACAGATACGCAGTATTTT	CASTPPGDTDTQYF
TRBV6-1	TRBJ2-7	TRBD2	.	TGTGCCAGCAGTGGGCCCGGGACTAGCGTCTACGAGCAGTACTTC	CASSGPGTSVYEQYF
TRBV15	TRBJ2-2	.	.	TGTGCCACCAGCAGAGATCGGGCTACAGGTCCCACCGGGGAGCTGTTTTTT	CATSRDRATGPTGELFF
TRBV19	TRBJ2-7	TRBD1	.	TGTGCCAGTAGTATAGTCGACAGGGCCTACGAGCAGTACTTC	CASSIVDRAYEQYF
TRBV4-2	TRBJ1-1	.	.	TGTGCCAGCAGCCAAGATGAGGGAGTGAACACTGAAGCTTTCTTT	CASSQDEGVNTEAFF
TRBV30	TRBJ2-1	TRBD2	.	TGTGCCTGGAATCGGGGAGGGACGGATGAGCAGTTCTTC	CAWNRGGTDEQFF
TRBV5-1	TRBJ2-2	TRBD1	.	TGCGCCAGCAGCTTGGGGGGTTGGGACAGCACCGGGGAGCTGTTTTTT	CASSLGGWDSTGELFF
TRBV19	TRBJ2-6	.	few	TGTGCCAGTAGTATTGCGCAGGCTGGGGCCAACGTCCTGACTTTC	CASSIAQAGANVLTF
TRBV4-3	TRBJ2-2	.	.	TGCGCCAGCAGCCAAGTTCTCACCGGGGAGCTGTTTTTT	CASSQVLTGELFF
TRBV19	TRBJ2-7	.	.	TGTGCCAGTAGTATAGTTGGGACTTCCTACGAGCAGTACTTC	CASSIVGTSYEQYF
TRBV15	TRBJ1-5	.	.	TGTGCCACCAGCATGGGACACCAATATAGCAATCAGCCCCAGCATTTT	CATSMGHQYSNQPQHF
TRBV6-5	TRBJ2-7	TRBD1	.	TGTGCCAGCAGCCGGACAGGGGACGAGCAGTACTTC	CASSRTGDEQYF
TRBV20-1	TRBJ1-5	.	.	TGCAGCGTTAATCGGTATCAGCCCCAGCATTTT	CSVNRYQPQHF
TRBV30	TRBJ2-3	TRBD2	.	TGTGGGGGGGGGACTAGCGGGACAGATACGCAGTATTTT	CGGGTSGTDTQYF
TRBV29-1	TRBJ1-1	TRBD1	few	TGCAGCGTTCACGGGACAGTATCAAACACTGAAGCTTTCTTT	CSVHGTVSNTEAFF
TRBV29-1	TRBJ2-1	TRBD2	.	TGCAGCGTTCGACTAGCCGTATCCTACAATGAGCAGTTCTTC	CSVRLAVSYNEQFF
TRBV29-1	TRBJ2-1	.	.	TGCAGCGTCCCCGCACAGGGCTACAATGAGCAGTTCTTC	CSVPAQGYNEQFF
TRBV18	TRBJ1-1	.	once	TGTGCCAGCTCACCACAGGAGGGCGCGAACACTGAAGCTTTCTTT	CASSPQEGANTEAFF
TRBV7-6	TRBJ1-4	.	.	TGTGCCAGCAGCTTATCAATCACTAATGAAAAACTGTTTTTT	CASSLSITNEKLFF